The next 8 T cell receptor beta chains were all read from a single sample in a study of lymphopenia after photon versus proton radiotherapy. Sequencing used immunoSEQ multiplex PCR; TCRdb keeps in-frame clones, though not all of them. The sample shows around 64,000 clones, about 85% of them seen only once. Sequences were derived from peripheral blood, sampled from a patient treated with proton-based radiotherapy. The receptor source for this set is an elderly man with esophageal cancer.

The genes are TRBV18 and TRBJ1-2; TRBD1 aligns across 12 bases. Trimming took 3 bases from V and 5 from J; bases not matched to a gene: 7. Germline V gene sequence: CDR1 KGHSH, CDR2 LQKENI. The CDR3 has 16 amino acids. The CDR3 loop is CASSPPGTGGGYGYTF. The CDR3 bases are TGTGCCAGCTCACCCCCTGGGACAGGGGGCGGATATGGCTACACCTTC. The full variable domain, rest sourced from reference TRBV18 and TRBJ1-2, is NAGVMQNPRHLVRRRGQEARLRCSPMKGHSHVYWYRQLPEEGLKFMVYLQKENIIDESGMPKERFSAEFPKEGPSILRIQQVVRGDSAAYFCASSPPGTGGGYGYTFGSGTRLTVV.

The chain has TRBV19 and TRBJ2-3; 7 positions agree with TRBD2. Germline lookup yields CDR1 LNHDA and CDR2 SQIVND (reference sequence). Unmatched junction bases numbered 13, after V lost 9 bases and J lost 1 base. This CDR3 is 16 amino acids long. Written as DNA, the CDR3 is TGTGCCAGCCGACGAAGGATGGGGAGGGGCACAGATACGCAGTATTTT. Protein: CASRRRMGRGTDTQYF.

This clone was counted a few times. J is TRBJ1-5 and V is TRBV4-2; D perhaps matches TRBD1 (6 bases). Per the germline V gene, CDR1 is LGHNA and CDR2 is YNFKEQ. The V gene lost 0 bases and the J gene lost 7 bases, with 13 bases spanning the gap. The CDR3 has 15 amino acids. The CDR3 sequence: CASSQDPTGRQPQHF. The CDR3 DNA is TGTGCCAGCAGCCAAGATCCCACAGGGAGGCAGCCCCAGCATTTT.

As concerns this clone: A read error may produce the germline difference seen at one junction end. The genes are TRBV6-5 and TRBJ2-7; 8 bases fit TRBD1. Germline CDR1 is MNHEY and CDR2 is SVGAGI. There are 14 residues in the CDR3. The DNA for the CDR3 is TGTGCCGGCAGTTTAGGACAGGGTCTCTACGAGCAGTACTTC. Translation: CAGSLGQGLYEQYF.

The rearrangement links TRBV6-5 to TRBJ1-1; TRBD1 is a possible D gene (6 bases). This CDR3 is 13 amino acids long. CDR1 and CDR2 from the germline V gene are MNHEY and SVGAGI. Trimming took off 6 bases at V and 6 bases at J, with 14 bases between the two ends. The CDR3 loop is CASRRGFTAEAFF. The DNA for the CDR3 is TGTGCCAGCAGAAGGGGGTTCACAGCTGAAGCTTTCTTT.

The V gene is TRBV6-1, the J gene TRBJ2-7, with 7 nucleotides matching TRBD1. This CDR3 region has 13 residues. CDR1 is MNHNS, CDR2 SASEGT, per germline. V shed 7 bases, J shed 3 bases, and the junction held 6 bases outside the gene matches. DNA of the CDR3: TGTGCCAGCAACGAATACAGGGGCTACGAGCAGTACTTC. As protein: CASNEYRGYEQYF.

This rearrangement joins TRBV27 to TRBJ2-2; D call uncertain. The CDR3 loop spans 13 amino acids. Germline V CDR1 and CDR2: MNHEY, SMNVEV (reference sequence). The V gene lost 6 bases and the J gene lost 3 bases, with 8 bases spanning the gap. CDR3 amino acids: CASRRIDTGELFF. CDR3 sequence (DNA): TGTGCCAGCAGACGTATAGACACCGGGGAGCTGTTTTTT.

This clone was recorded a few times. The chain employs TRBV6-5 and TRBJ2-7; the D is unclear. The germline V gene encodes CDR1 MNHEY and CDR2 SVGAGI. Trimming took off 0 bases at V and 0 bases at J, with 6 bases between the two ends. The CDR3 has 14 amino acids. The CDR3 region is CASSYSPNSYEQYF. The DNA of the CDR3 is TGTGCCAGCAGTTACTCGCCAAACTCCTACGAGCAGTACTTC.